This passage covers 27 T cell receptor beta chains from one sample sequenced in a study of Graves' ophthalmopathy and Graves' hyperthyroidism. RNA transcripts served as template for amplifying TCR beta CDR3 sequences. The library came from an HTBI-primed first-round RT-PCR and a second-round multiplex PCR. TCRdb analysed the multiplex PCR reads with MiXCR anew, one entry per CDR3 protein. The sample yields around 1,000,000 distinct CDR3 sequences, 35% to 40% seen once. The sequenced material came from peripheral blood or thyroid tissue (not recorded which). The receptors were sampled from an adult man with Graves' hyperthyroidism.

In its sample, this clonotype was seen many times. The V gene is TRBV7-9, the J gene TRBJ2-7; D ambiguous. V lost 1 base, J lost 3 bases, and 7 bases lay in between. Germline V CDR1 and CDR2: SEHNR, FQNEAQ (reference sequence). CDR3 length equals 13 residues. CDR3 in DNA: TGTGCCAGCAGCTTAGGTAAAGTCTACGAGCAGTACTTC. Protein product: CASSLGKVYEQYF. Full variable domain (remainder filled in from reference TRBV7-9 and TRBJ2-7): DTGVSQNPRHKITKRGQNVTFRCDPISEHNRLYWYRQTLGQGPEFLTYFQNEAQLEKSRLLSDRFSAERPKGSFSTLEIQRTEQGDSAMYLCASSLGKVYEQYFGPGTRLTVT.

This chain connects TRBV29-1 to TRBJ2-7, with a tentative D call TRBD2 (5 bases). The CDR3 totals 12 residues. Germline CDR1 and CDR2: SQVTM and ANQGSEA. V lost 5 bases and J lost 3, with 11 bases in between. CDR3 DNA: TGCAGCGTTACAACCGGGAACTACGAGCAGTACTTC. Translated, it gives CSVTTGNYEQYF.

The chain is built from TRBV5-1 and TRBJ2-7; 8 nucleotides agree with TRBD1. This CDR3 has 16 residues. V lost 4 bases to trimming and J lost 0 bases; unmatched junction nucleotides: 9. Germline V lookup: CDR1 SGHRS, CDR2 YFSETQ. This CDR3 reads CASSQFTGGSSYEQYF. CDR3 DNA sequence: TGCGCCAGCAGCCAATTCACAGGGGGGAGCTCCTACGAGCAGTACTTC.

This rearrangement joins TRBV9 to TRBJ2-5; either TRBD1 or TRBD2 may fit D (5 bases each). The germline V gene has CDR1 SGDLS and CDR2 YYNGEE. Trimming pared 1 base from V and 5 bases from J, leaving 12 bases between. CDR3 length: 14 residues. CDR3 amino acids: CASSVSGPGETQYF. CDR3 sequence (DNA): TGTGCCAGCAGCGTATCGGGGCCGGGGGAGACCCAGTACTTC.

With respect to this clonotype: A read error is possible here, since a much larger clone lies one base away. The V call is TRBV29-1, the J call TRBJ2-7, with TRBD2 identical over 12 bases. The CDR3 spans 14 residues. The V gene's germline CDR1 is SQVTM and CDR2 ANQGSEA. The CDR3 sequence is CSARLAGDSYKQYF. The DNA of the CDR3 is TGCAGCGCGAGACTAGCGGGGGACTCCTACAAGCAGTACTTC.

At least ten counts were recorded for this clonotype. CDR3 region: CASSVKGALFPAFF. CDR3 nucleotide sequence: TGTGCCAGCAGTGTCAAGGGGGCGTTATTCCCGGCTTTCTTT. V is TRBV25-1 and J is TRBJ1-1; TRBD1 agrees at 7 bases. CDR3 length equals 14 residues. Trimming cost V 4 bases and J 11 bases; bases outside gene matches: 13. Germline loops: CDR1 MGHDK, CDR2 SYGVNS.

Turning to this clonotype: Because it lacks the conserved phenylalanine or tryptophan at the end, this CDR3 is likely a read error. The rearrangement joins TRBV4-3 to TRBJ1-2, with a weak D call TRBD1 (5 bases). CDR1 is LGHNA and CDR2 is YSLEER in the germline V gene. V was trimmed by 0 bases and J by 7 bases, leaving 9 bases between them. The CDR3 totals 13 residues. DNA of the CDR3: TGCGCCAGCAGCCAAGACAGGGCGAGTGGCTACACCCTC. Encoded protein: CASSQDRASGYTL.

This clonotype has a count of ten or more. This chain's CDR3 is CSVADPGTEAFF. The CDR3 nucleotides are TGCAGCGTGGCTGACCCAGGCACTGAAGCTTTCTTT. The J gene is TRBJ1-1, the V gene TRBV29-1; D call uncertain. V was trimmed by 6 bases and J by 4 bases, leaving 12 bases between them. The CDR3 contains 12 residues. CDR1 is SQVTM and CDR2 is ANQGSEA in the germline V gene.

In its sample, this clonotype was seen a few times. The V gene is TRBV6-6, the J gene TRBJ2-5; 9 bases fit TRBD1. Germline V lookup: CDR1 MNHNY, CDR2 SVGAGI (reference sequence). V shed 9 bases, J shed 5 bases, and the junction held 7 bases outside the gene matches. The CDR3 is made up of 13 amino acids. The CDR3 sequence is CASDDRGWETQYF. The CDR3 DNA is TGTGCCAGTGACGACAGGGGGTGGGAGACCCAGTACTTC.

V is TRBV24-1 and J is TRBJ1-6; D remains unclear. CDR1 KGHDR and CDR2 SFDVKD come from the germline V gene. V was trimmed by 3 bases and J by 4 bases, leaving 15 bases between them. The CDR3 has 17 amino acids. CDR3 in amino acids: CATSDIADGDYNSPLHF. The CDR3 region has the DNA TGTGCCACCAGTGATATCGCGGACGGAGATTATAATTCACCCCTCCACTTT.

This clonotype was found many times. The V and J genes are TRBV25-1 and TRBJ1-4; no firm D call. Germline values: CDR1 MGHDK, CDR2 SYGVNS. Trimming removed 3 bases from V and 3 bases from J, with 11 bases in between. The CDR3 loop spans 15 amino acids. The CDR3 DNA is TGTGCCAGCAGTGACCGGGGATTACCTAATGAAAAACTGTTTTTT. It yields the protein CASSDRGLPNEKLFF.

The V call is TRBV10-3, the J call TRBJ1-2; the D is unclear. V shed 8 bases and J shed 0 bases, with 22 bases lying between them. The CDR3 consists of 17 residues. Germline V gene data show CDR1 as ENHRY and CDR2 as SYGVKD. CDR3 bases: TGTGCCATCCCGGAAAGTCAAGGGCGAGACGCTAACTATGGCTACACCTTC. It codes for CAIPESQGRDANYGYTF.

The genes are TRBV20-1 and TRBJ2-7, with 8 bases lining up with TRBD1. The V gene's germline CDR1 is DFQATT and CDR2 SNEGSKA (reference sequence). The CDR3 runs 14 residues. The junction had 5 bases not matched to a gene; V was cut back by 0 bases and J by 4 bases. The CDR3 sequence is CSARDHRGFYEQYF. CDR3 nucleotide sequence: TGCAGTGCTAGAGATCACAGGGGGTTTTACGAGCAGTACTTC.

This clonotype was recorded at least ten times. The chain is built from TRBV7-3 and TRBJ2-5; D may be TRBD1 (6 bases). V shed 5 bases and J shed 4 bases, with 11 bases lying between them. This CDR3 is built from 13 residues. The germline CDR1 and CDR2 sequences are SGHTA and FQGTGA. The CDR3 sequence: CASSKGQIETQYF. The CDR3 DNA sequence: TGTGCCAGCAGCAAAGGACAGATAGAGACCCAGTACTTC.

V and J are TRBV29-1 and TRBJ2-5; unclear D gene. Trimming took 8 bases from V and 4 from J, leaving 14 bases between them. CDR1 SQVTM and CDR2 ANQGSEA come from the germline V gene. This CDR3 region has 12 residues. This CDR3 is CSLSAGGETQYF. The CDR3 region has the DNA TGCAGCTTATCGGCAGGCGGAGAGACCCAGTACTTC.

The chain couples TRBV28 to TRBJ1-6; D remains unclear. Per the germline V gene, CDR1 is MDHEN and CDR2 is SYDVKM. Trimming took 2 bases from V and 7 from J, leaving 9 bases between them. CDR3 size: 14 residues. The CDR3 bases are TGTGCCAGCAGTTTAGTGAACAGAAATTCACCCCTCCACTTT. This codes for CASSLVNRNSPLHF. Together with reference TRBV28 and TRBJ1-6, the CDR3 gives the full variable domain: DVKVTQSSRYLVKRTGEKVFLECVQDMDHENMFWYRQDPGLGLRLIYFSYDVKMKEKGDIPEGYSVSREKKERFSLILESASTNQTSMYLCASSLVNRNSPLHFGNGTRLTVT.

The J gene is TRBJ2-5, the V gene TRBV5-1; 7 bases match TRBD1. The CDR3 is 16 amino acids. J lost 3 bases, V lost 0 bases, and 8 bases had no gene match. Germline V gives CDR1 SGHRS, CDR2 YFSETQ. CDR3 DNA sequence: TGCGCCAGCAGCTTGGAGTTTTGGGACAGTAAAGAGACCCAGTACTTC. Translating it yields CASSLEFWDSKETQYF. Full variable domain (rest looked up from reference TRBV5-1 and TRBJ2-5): KAGVTQTPRYLIKTRGQQVTLSCSPISGHRSVSWYQQTPGQGLQFLFEYFSETQRNKGNFPGRFSGRQFSNSRSEMNVSTLELGDSALYLCASSLEFWDSKETQYFGPGTRLLVL.

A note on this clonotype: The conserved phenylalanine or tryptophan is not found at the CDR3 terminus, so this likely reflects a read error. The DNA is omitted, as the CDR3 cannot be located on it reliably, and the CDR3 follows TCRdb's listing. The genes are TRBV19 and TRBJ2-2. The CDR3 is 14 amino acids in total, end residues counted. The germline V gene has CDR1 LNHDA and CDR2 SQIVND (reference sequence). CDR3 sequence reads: CASSIPTEHRGAVL.

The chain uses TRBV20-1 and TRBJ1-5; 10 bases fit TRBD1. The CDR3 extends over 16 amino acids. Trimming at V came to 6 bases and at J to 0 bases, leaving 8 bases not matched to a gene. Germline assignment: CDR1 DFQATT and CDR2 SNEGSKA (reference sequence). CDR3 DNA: TGCAGTGCCCCCGGGACAGGGGTCAATAGCAATCAGCCCCAGCATTTT. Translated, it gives CSAPGTGVNSNQPQHF.

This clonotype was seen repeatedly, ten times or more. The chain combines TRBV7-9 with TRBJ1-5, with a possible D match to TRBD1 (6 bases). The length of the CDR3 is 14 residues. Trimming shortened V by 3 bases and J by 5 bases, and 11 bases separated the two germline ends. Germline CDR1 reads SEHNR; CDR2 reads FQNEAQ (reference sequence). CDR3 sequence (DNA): TGTGCCAGCAGCTTCGGGGGGCGCGATCAGCCCCAGCATTTT. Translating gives CASSFGGRDQPQHF.

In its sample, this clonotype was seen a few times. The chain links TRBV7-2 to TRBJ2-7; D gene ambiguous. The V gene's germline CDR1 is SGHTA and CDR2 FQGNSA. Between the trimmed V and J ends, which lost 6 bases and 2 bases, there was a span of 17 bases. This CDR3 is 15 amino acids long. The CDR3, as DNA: TGTGCCAGCAGTTTTTCCCCAGGCGTAGCCTACGAGCAGTACTTC. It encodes CASSFSPGVAYEQYF.

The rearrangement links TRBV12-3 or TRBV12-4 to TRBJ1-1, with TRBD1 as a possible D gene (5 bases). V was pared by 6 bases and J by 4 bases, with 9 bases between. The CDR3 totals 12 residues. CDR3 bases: TGTGCCAGCAGCGCCAGGGCCACTGAAGCTTTCTTT. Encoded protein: CASSARATEAFF.

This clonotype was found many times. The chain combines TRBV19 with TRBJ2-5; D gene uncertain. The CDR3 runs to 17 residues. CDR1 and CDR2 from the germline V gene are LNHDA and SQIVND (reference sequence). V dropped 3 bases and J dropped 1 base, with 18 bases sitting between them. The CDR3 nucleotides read TGTGCCAGTAGTATGCGTCGGTGGGCAGGAGTCCAAGAGACCCAGTACTTC. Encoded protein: CASSMRRWAGVQETQYF.

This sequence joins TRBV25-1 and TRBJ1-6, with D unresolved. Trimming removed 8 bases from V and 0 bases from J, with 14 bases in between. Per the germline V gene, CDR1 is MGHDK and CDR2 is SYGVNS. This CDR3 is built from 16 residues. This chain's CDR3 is CASRPTHSSYNSPLHF. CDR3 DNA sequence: TGTGCCAGCCGACCGACGCATAGCTCCTATAATTCACCCCTCCACTTT.

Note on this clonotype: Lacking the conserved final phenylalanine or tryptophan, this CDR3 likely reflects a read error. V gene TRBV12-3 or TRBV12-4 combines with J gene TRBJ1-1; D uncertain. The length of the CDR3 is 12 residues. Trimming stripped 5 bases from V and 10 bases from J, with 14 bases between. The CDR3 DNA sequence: TGTGCCAGCAGTCTCCTTTTAAATGGAGCTTTCCTT. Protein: CASSLLLNGAFL.

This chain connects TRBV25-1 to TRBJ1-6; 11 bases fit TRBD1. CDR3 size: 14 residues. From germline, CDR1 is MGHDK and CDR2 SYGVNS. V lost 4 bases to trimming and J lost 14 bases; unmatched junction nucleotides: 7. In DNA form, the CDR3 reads TGTGCCAGCAGTGGGACAGGGGGCGAAGTAACCCTCCACTTT. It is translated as CASSGTGGEVTLHF.

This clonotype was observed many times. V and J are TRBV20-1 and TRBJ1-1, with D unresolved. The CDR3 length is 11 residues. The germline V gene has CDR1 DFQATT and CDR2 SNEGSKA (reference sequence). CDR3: CRASGRTEAFF. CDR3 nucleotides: TGCCGGGCCTCTGGGAGGACTGAAGCTTTCTTT.